This TCR beta chain was obtained from a study of T cells in Graves' hyperthyroidism and ophthalmopathy. Using RNA transcripts as the source, TCR beta CDR3 regions were amplified. With the HTBI primer set, the TCR CDR3 went through a first round of RT-PCR. In TCRdb, the multiplex PCR reads were re-called with MiXCR into one record per CDR3 protein. The table lists roughly 550,000 distinct CDR3 sequences, approximately 16% of them singletons. The length of the CDR3 is 15 residues. Germline V gene data show CDR1 as MNHEY and CDR2 as SMNVEV (reference sequence). The trim removed 8 bases at V and 6 bases at J, leaving 11 bases unmatched. This clonotype was observed a handful of times.

The material sequenced was blood. The receptor's source is a woman in her twenties or thirties with Graves' ophthalmopathy. The chain joins TRBV27 to TRBJ2-2; TRBD1 matches at 8 bases. This CDR3 is CASCRTGSVAGELFF. Here the CDR3 DNA reads TGTGCCAGCTGTAGGACAGGGTCAGTTGCCGGGGAGCTGTTTTTT.